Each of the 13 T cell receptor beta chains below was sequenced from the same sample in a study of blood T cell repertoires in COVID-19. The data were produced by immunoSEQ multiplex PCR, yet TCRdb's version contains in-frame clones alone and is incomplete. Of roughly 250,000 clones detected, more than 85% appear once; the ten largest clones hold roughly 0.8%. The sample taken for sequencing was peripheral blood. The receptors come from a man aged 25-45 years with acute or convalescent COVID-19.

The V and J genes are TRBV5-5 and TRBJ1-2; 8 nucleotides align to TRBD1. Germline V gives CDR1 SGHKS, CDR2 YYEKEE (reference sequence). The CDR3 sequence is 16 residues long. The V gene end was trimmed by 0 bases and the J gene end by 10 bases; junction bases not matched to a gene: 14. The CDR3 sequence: CASSLGDRSSNLFYTF. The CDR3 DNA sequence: TGTGCCAGCAGCTTGGGGGACAGGAGTAGTAATTTATTCTACACCTTC.

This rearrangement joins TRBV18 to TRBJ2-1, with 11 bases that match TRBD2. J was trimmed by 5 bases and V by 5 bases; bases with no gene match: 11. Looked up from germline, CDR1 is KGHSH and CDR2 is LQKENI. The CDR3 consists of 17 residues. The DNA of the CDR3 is TGTGCCAGCTCAGAATTCCCTGGGACTAGCGGTCACAATGAGCAGTTCTTC. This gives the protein CASSEFPGTSGHNEQFF.

The CDR3 sequence: CASSDRDRRYNEQFF. CDR3 DNA: TGTGCCAGCAGCGATAGGGACAGGCGTTACAATGAGCAGTTCTTC. J is TRBJ2-1 and V is TRBV5-6, with 8 bases that match TRBD1. CDR3 length equals 15 residues. Germline trimming cut 4 bases from V and 4 bases from J; bases unmatched to any gene: 7. Germline lookup yields CDR1 SGHDT and CDR2 YYEEEE. Full variable domain (remainder filled in from reference TRBV5-6 and TRBJ2-1): DAGVTQSPTHLIKTRGQQVTLRCSPKSGHDTVSWYQQALGQGPQFIFQYYEEEERQRGNFPDRFSGHQFPNYSSELNVNALLLGDSALYLCASSDRDRRYNEQFFGPGTRLTVL.

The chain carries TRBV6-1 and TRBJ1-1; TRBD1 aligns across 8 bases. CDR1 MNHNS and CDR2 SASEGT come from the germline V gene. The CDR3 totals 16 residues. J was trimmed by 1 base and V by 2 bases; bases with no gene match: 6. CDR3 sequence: CASSEPRQGKNTEAFF. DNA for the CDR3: TGTGCCAGCAGTGAACCCCGACAGGGGAAGAACACTGAAGCTTTCTTT.

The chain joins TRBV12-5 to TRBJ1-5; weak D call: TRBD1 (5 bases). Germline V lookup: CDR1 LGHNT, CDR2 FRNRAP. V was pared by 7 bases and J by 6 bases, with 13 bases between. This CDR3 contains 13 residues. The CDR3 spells CASAESTVQPQHF. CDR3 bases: TGTGCTAGTGCCGAATCGACAGTTCAGCCCCAGCATTTT.

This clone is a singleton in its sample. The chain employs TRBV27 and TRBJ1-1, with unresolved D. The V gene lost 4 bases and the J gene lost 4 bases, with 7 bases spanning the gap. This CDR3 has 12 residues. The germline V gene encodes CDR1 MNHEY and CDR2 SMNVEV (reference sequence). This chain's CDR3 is CASSSRSTEAFF. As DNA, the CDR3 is TGTGCCAGCAGTTCTCGGAGCACTGAAGCTTTCTTT.

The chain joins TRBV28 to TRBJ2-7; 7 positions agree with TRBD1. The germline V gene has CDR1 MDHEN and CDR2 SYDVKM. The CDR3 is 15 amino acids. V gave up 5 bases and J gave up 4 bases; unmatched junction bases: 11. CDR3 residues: CASSGNRQGIYEQYF. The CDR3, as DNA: TGTGCCAGCAGTGGGAATCGACAGGGAATATACGAGCAGTACTTC.

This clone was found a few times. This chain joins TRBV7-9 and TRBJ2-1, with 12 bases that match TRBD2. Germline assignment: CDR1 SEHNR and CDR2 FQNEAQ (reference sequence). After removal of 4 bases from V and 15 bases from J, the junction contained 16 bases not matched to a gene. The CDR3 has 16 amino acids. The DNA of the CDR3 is TGTGCCAGCAGCTGGGGTAGACTAGCGGGGGAAGGTGCTCGGTTCTTC. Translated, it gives CASSWGRLAGEGARFF.

The CDR3 is CATSLGRVNGELFF. For the CDR3, the DNA is TGTGCCACCAGTCTGGGCAGGGTGAACGGGGAGCTGTTTTTT. The gene calls are TRBV15 and TRBJ2-2, with D perhaps TRBD1 (5 bases). Looked up from germline, CDR1 is LNHNV and CDR2 is YYDKDF (reference sequence). Deletions cut 6 bases from V and 7 bases from J, with 15 bases between. The CDR3 length is 14 residues.

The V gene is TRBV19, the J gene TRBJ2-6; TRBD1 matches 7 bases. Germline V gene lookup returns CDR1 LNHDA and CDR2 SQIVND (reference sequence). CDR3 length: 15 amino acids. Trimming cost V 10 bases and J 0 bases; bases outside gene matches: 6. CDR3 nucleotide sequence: TGTGCCACTCGGGACAGACTCTCTGGGGCCAACGTCCTGACTTTC. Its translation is CATRDRLSGANVLTF.

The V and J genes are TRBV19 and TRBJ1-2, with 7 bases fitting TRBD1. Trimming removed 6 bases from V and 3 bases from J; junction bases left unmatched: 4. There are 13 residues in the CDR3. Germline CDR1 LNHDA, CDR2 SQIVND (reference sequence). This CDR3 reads CASSLDRDYGYTF. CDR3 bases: TGTGCCAGTAGCCTAGACAGGGACTATGGCTACACCTTC.

The CDR3 protein is CASSKEPTLPTGDYGYTF. CDR3 in DNA: TGCGCCAGCAGCAAAGAGCCAACCTTACCAACAGGGGACTATGGCTACACCTTC. V usage is TRBV5-1 and J usage is TRBJ1-2, with 7 bases identical to TRBD1. After removal of 4 bases from V and 3 bases from J, the junction contained 18 bases not matched to a gene. The germline V gene encodes CDR1 SGHRS and CDR2 YFSETQ. This CDR3 spans 18 amino acids. The full variable domain, in which reference TRBV5-1 and TRBJ1-2 provide the parts outside the CDR3, is KAGVTQTPRYLIKTRGQQVTLSCSPISGHRSVSWYQQTPGQGLQFLFEYFSETQRNKGNFPGRFSGRQFSNSRSEMNVSTLELGDSALYLCASSKEPTLPTGDYGYTFGSGTRLTVV.

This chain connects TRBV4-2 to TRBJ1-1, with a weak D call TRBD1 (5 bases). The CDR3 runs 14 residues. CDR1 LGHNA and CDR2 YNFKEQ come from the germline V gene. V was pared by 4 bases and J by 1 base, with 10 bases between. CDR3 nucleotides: TGTGCCAGCAGCCCCCTCGGGGGGAACACTGAAGCTTTCTTT. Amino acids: CASSPLGGNTEAFF.